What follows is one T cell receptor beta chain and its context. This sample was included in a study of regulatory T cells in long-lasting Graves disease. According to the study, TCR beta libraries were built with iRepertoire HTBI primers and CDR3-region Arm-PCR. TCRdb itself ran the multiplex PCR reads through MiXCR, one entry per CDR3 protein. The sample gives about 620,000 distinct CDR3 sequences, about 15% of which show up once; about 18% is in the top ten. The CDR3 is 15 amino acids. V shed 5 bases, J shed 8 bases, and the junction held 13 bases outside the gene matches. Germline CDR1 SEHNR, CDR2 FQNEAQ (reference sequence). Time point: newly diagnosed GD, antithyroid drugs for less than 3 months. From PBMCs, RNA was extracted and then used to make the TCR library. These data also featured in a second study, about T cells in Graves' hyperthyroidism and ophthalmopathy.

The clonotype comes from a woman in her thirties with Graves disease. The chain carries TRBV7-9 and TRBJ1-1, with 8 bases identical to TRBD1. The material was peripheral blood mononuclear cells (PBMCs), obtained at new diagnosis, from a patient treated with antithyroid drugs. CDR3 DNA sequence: TGTGCCAGCAGCCGCCCGGGACAGGCCATGCAAGAAGCTTTCTTT. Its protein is CASSRPGQAMQEAFF. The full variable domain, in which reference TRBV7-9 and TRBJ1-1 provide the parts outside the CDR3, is DTGVSQNPRHKITKRGQNVTFRCDPISEHNRLYWYRQTLGQGPEFLTYFQNEAQLEKSRLLSDRFSAERPKGSFSTLEIQRTEQGDSAMYLCASSRPGQAMQEAFFGQGTRLTVV.